Below, 28 T cell receptor beta chains from the same sample are listed, as sequenced in a study of blood T cell repertoires in COVID-19. The table came from immunoSEQ multiplex PCR; TCRdb's copy has only in-frame clones and leaves some out. The table records under 150,000 clones, 84% of them present only once. Source material: PBMCs or T cells enriched from blood (not recorded which). These receptors came from a man aged 50-60 years in a cohort exposed to, infected with or recovered from COVID-19 (not recorded which).

J is TRBJ2-7 and V is TRBV12-5, with 10 bases identical to TRBD1. The CDR3 loop spans 16 amino acids. Germline CDR1 LGHNT, CDR2 FRNRAP. With 2 bases clipped from V and 4 bases from J, the junction kept 8 bases outside the gene matches. The CDR3 is CASGLNSGQGIYEQYF. The DNA for the CDR3 is TGTGCTAGTGGTTTGAACTCGGGACAGGGGATTTACGAGCAGTACTTC. The complete variable domain, with remaining parts taken from reference TRBV12-5 and TRBJ2-7, reads DARVTQTPRHKVTEMGQEVTMRCQPILGHNTVFWYRQTMMQGLELLAYFRNRAPLDDSGMPKDRFSAEMPDATLATLKIQPSEPRDSAVYFCASGLNSGQGIYEQYFGPGTRLTVT.

The CDR3 DNA reads as TGTGCCAGCAGTAGAGGGGCCAAAAACATTCAGTACTTC. Translation gives CASSRGAKNIQYF. The chain has TRBV28 and TRBJ2-4; TRBD2 is a possible D gene (5 bases). The CDR3 runs 13 residues. The ends were cut back, 5 bases at V and 1 base at J, with 6 bases in the middle. Per the germline V gene, CDR1 is MDHEN and CDR2 is SYDVKM. Combining the CDR3 with reference TRBV28 and TRBJ2-4 gives the whole variable domain DVKVTQSSRYLVKRTGEKVFLECVQDMDHENMFWYRQDPGLGLRLIYFSYDVKMKEKGDIPEGYSVSREKKERFSLILESASTNQTSMYLCASSRGAKNIQYFGAGTRLSVL.

This chain connects TRBV28 to TRBJ1-2; 9 bases are shared with TRBD1. The CDR3 consists of 15 residues. Germline-derived CDR1 and CDR2 are MDHEN and SYDVKM. The trim removed 5 bases at V and 2 bases at J, leaving 6 bases unmatched. CDR3 sequence: CASSLGQGGNYGYTF. As DNA, the CDR3 is TGTGCCAGCAGTCTGGGACAGGGCGGGAACTATGGCTACACCTTC.

The chain is built from TRBV7-8 and TRBJ2-5; D call uncertain. Looked up from germline, CDR1 is SGHVS and CDR2 is FQNEAQ. CDR3 size: 11 residues. V was trimmed by 1 base and J by 7 bases, leaving 4 bases between them. The CDR3 region has the DNA TGTGCCAGCAGCTTAGGGGCGACCCAGTACTTC. Translating it yields CASSLGATQYF.

This clone was seen a handful of times. This chain links TRBV30 with TRBJ2-7; possible D gene TRBD1, 5 bases. Trimming removed 2 bases at V and 3 bases at J, with 8 bases between. Germline assignment: CDR1 GTSNPN and CDR2 SVGIG (reference sequence). The CDR3 spans 12 residues. The DNA of the CDR3 is TGTGCCTGGAGTCGAACAGGCTACGAGCAGTACTTC. Translated, it gives CAWSRTGYEQYF.

This chain connects TRBV3-1 (or the pseudogene TRBV3-2) to TRBJ1-1, with TRBD1 as a possible D gene (5 bases). The CDR3 totals 14 residues. The V end lost 0 bases, the J end lost 5 bases, and 10 bases lay between the germline ends. Germline CDR1 and CDR2: LGHDT and YNNKEL (reference sequence). The CDR3 region has the DNA TGTGCCAGCAGCCAAGATCATAGGGGAACTGAAGCTTTCTTT. Translating gives CASSQDHRGTEAFF.

The chain carries TRBV7-8 and TRBJ2-1; TRBD2 aligns across 11 bases. Germline trimming cut 2 bases from V and 6 bases from J; bases unmatched to any gene: 6. Germline values: CDR1 SGHVS, CDR2 FQNEAQ. The CDR3 extends over 16 amino acids. The CDR3 spells CASSLMWLAGGNEQFF. The DNA for the CDR3 is TGTGCCAGCAGCTTAATGTGGCTAGCGGGAGGCAATGAGCAGTTCTTC.

The rearrangement links TRBV2 to TRBJ2-3; perhaps TRBD2 as D (6 bases). Trimming cost V 7 bases and J 2 bases, with 10 bases left between them. Germline V gene lookup returns CDR1 SNHLY and CDR2 FYNNEI. This CDR3 is 13 amino acids long. The CDR3 region is CASTSGATDTQYF. CDR3 nucleotide sequence: TGTGCCAGCACCTCGGGAGCCACAGATACGCAGTATTTT.

The CDR3 loop is CASSQDWSGRKTQYF. As DNA, the CDR3 is TGCGCCAGCAGCCAAGATTGGAGCGGGAGAAAGACCCAGTACTTC. This chain links TRBV4-1 with TRBJ2-5; 8 bases are a match to TRBD2. V was pared by 0 bases and J by 6 bases, with 6 bases of the junction left unmatched. The germline V gene encodes CDR1 MGHRA and CDR2 YSYEKL. The CDR3 runs to 15 residues.

CDR3 sequence reads: CASDPGQGKLLDSPLHF. The DNA for the CDR3 is TGCGCCAGTGACCCGGGACAGGGGAAATTGTTGGATTCACCCCTCCACTTT. The chain is built from TRBV10-2 and TRBJ1-6; 10 nucleotides align to TRBD1. The V segment lost 9 bases and the J segment 8 bases; nucleotides outside the gene matches: 16. Germline V gives CDR1 WSHSY, CDR2 SAAADI. This CDR3 is 17 amino acids long.

This clone was seen more than once but under ten times. The chain has TRBV7-9 and TRBJ1-5, with 8 positions matching TRBD1. Germline CDR1 SEHNR, CDR2 FQNEAQ (reference sequence). The V gene end was trimmed by 5 bases and the J gene end by 2 bases; junction bases not matched to a gene: 8. CDR3 size: 16 residues. The CDR3 region has the DNA TGTGCCAGCAGCCCGCAGGGGGCAGGGGGCAATCAGCCCCAGCATTTT. Its protein product is CASSPQGAGGNQPQHF.

The chain links TRBV28 to TRBJ2-7, with D maybe TRBD2 (5 bases). The germline V gene has CDR1 MDHEN and CDR2 SYDVKM. This CDR3 is 9 amino acids long. The ends were cut back, 11 bases at V and 7 bases at J, with 9 bases in the middle. The CDR3: CAAGEEQYF. The CDR3 DNA is TGTGCCGCCGGGGAGGAGCAGTACTTC.

This clone appeared a single time. CDR3 bases: TGTGCCAGCAGTGAAAATAGTCTCGATCAGCCCCAGCATTTT. This sequence encodes CASSENSLDQPQHF. V is TRBV2 and J is TRBJ1-5; D not resolved. V lost 2 bases to trimming and J lost 5 bases, with 10 bases between them. The CDR3 runs to 14 residues. Germline assignment: CDR1 SNHLY and CDR2 FYNNEI. Using reference TRBV2 and TRBJ1-5 for the parts outside the CDR3, the full variable domain is EPEVTQTPSHQVTQMGQEVILRCVPISNHLYFYWYRQILGQKVEFLVSFYNNEISEKSEIFDDQFSVERPDGSNFTLKIRSTKLEDSAMYFCASSENSLDQPQHFGDGTRLSIL.

The chain uses TRBV13 and TRBJ1-6; 7 nucleotides match TRBD1. J was trimmed by 2 bases and V by 4 bases; bases with no gene match: 5. Germline V gene data show CDR1 as PRHDT and CDR2 as FYEKMQ (reference sequence). The CDR3 totals 16 residues. CDR3 sequence reads: CASSSTGMPYNSPLHF. For the CDR3, the DNA is TGTGCCAGCAGCTCGACAGGGATGCCCTATAATTCACCCCTCCACTTT.

The J gene is TRBJ1-2, the V gene TRBV28; D is undetermined. Germline V lookup: CDR1 MDHEN, CDR2 SYDVKM. The CDR3 runs 14 residues. The V end lost 4 bases, the J end lost 5 bases, and 14 bases lay between the germline ends. The CDR3 bases are TGTGCCAGCAGTTCCGACCGAGGATTATATGGCTACACCTTC. It is translated as CASSSDRGLYGYTF.

The chain uses TRBV28 and TRBJ2-7; 11 bases match TRBD2. The V gene's germline CDR1 is MDHEN and CDR2 SYDVKM. This CDR3 region has 19 residues. Losses at the gene ends were 4 bases for V and 4 bases for J; bases not matched to a gene: 18. The CDR3 DNA follows: TGTGCCAGCAGTTCGTGGACAGCTCAAATGACTAGCGGGGTTTACGAGCAGTACTTC. Its translation is CASSSWTAQMTSGVYEQYF.

This chain links TRBV7-7 with TRBJ2-5; tentatively, D is TRBD1 (5 bases). Germline V gives CDR1 SSHAT, CDR2 FNYEAQ (reference sequence). Trimming took off 1 base at V and 1 base at J, with 10 bases between the two ends. This CDR3 region has 15 residues. Written as DNA, the CDR3 is TGTGCCAGCAGCTTAGGGGGCTCAGGCCAAGAGACCCAGTACTTC. It is translated as CASSLGGSGQETQYF.

CDR3 nucleotides: TGTGCCAGCAGCCCACAGGGGGCTGATCAGCCCCAGCATTTT. This codes for CASSPQGADQPQHF. The genes are TRBV5-5 and TRBJ1-5, with 9 bases identical to TRBD1. Trimming cost V 4 bases and J 5 bases; bases outside gene matches: 4. Germline V gives CDR1 SGHKS, CDR2 YYEKEE (reference sequence). The CDR3 totals 14 residues.

This clone was observed a few times. This rearrangement joins TRBV5-4 to TRBJ1-6, with TRBD1 as a possible D gene (6 bases). Germline V lookup: CDR1 SGHNT, CDR2 YYREEE (reference sequence). V lost 4 bases and J 8 bases, leaving 13 bases between the germline ends. The CDR3 totals 14 residues. The CDR3 DNA follows: TGTGCCAGCAGCCCCGACAGGCAGTATTCACCCCTCCACTTT. Translating it yields CASSPDRQYSPLHF.

A single count supports this clone. The CDR3 sequence: CASSPTDRLPYGYTF. CDR3 in DNA: TGTGCCAGCAGCCCTACGGACAGGCTACCCTATGGCTACACCTTC. V is TRBV14 and J is TRBJ1-2, with 7 bases fitting TRBD1. CDR3 size: 15 residues. J lost 4 bases, V lost 4 bases, and 9 bases had no gene match. From germline, CDR1 is SGHDN and CDR2 FVKESK. Full variable domain (rest looked up from reference TRBV14 and TRBJ1-2): EAGVTQFPSHSVIEKGQTVTLRCDPISGHDNLYWYRRVMGKEIKFLLHFVKESKQDESGMPNNRFLAERTGGTYSTLKVQPAELEDSGVYFCASSPTDRLPYGYTFGSGTRLTVV.

The CDR3 sequence: CASSLISGTGNTEAFF. In DNA, the CDR3 is TGCGCCAGCAGCTTGATATCCGGGACAGGGAACACTGAAGCTTTCTTT. V is TRBV5-1 and J is TRBJ1-1; 8 positions match TRBD1. V shed 1 base, J shed 1 base, and the junction held 6 bases outside the gene matches. The germline V gene encodes CDR1 SGHRS and CDR2 YFSETQ. CDR3 size: 16 residues.

This clone has more than one count but fewer than ten. The rearrangement uses TRBV27 and TRBJ2-1, with 9 bases aligning to TRBD1. The CDR3 totals 17 residues. V lost 4 bases, J lost 6 bases, and 13 bases stayed unmatched. CDR1 and CDR2 from the germline V gene are MNHEY and SMNVEV (reference sequence). CDR3 residues: CASSSWGGTGYPNEQFF. CDR3 in DNA: TGTGCCAGCAGTTCGTGGGGAGGGACAGGGTATCCCAATGAGCAGTTCTTC.

This clone was recorded many times. V and J are TRBV21-1 and TRBJ1-2; the table's D gene call, TRBD1, was not cross checked with the DNA. TRBV21-1 is given as a pseudogene. The CDR3 spans 16 residues. CDR3 in amino acids: CASSHRRGRRNYGYTF. The CDR3 nucleotides read TGTGCCAGCAGCCACAGGAGGGGGCGAAGGAACTATGGCTACACCTTC.

The rearrangement joins TRBV6-5 to TRBJ2-1; 10 bases are shared with TRBD2. Losses at the gene ends were 11 bases for V and 7 bases for J; bases not matched to a gene: 11. The CDR3 spans 14 residues. CDR1 and CDR2 from the germline V gene are MNHEY and SVGAGI. CDR3: CAGRLAGASNEQFF. The CDR3 coding sequence is TGTGCCGGCCGGCTAGCGGGGGCCTCGAATGAGCAGTTCTTC.

The chain couples TRBV27 to TRBJ2-7, with 9 bases matching TRBD2. Looked up from germline, CDR1 is MNHEY and CDR2 is SMNVEV (reference sequence). There are 15 residues in the CDR3. Losses at the gene ends were 5 bases for V and 4 bases for J; bases not matched to a gene: 9. The CDR3 spells CASSHSSGEIYEQYF. CDR3 in DNA: TGTGCCAGCAGTCATTCTAGCGGGGAGATATACGAGCAGTACTTC.

V gene TRBV11-3 combines with J gene TRBJ2-4; TRBD2 might be the D (6 bases). Germline lookup yields CDR1 SGHNT and CDR2 YENEEA. With 1 base removed from V and 1 base from J, the gap between germline ends came to 8 bases. The CDR3 totals 15 residues. The CDR3 sequence is CASSLGAGAKNIQYF. The CDR3 coding sequence is TGTGCCAGCAGCTTAGGTGCGGGGGCCAAAAACATTCAGTACTTC.

This chain uses TRBV6-5 with TRBJ2-7; 7 bases agree with TRBD1. The CDR3 consists of 13 residues. Germline V gene sequence: CDR1 MNHEY, CDR2 SVGAGI. Trimming at V came to 4 bases and at J to 4 bases, leaving 4 bases not matched to a gene. The CDR3 here is CASSFGTVYEQYF. CDR3 nucleotide sequence: TGTGCCAGCAGTTTCGGGACAGTTTACGAGCAGTACTTC.

This clone was seen a handful of times. For the CDR3, the DNA is TGTGCCAGCTCAGGGGACACAACCTACGAGCAGTACTTC. This codes for CASSGDTTYEQYF. The chain couples TRBV18 to TRBJ2-7; tentative D call: TRBD1 (6 bases). V was clipped by 5 bases and J by 2 bases, with 10 bases between them. The CDR3 length is 13 residues. Germline CDR1 reads KGHSH; CDR2 reads LQKENI.